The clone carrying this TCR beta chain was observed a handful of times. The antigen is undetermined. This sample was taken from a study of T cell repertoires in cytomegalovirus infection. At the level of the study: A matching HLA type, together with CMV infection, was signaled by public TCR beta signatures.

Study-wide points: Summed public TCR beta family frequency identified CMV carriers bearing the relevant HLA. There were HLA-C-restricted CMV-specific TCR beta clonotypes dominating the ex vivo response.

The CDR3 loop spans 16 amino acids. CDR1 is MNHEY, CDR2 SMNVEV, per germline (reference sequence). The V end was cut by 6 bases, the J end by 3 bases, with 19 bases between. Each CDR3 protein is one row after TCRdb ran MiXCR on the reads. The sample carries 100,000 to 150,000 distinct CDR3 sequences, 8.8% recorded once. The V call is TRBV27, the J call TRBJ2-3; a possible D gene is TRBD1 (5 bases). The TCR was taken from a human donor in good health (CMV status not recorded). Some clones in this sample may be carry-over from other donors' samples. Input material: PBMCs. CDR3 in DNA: TGTGCCAGCAGCGCCCTTGACAGAGGTGGGACAGATACGCAGTATTTT. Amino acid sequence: CASSALDRGGTDTQYF.